This TCR beta chain emerged from a study of shared clonotypes between healthy human individuals. This table comes from immunoSEQ multiplex PCR, and its TCRdb copy is limited to in-frame clones, with some not included. This sample yields under 2,500,000 clones, of which roughly 95% are seen a single time; roughly 0.13% belongs to the top ten. The sequencing input was naive CD4+ T cells sorted from blood. The sample's subset: CD45RA+ positively selected. This clonotype was obtained from a man younger than 35 in good health.

DNA of the CDR3: TGTGCCAGCAGTCCCCTCGACCTCCCAGGCGCTACTTCGTTCGAGCAGTACTTC. It yields the protein CASSPLDLPGATSFEQYF. The genes are TRBV27 and TRBJ2-7; D gene unclear. Between the trimmed V and J ends, which lost 5 bases and 6 bases, there was a span of 29 bases. Germline V gene data show CDR1 as MNHEY and CDR2 as SMNVEV (reference sequence). The CDR3 length is 18 residues.